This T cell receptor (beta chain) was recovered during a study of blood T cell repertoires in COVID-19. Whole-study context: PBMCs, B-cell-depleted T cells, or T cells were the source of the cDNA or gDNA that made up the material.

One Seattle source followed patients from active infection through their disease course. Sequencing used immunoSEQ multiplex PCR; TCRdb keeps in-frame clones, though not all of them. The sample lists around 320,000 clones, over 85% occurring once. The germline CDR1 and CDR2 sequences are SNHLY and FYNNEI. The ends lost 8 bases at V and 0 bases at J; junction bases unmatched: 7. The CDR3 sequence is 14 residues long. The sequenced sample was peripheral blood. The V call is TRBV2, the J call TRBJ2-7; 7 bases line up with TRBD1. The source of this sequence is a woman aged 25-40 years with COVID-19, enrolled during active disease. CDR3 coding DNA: TGTGCCAGCGAGGACAGGTACACCTCCTACGAGCAGTACTTC. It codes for CASEDRYTSYEQYF.